This passage covers 5 T cell receptor beta chains from one sample sequenced in a study of shared clonotypes between healthy human individuals. TCRdb keeps only in-frame clones here, not all; method: immunoSEQ multiplex PCR. The sample gives 2 million to 2.5 million clones, approximately 95% of which show up once; roughly 0.36% is in the top ten. The sequencing input was naive CD4+ T cells from PBMCs. Subset here: CD45RA+ positively selected. Every receptor here comes from a man aged 18 to 29 in good health. Some clones in this sample may be carry-over from other donors' samples.

This sequence joins TRBV10-3 and TRBJ1-1; the D is unclear. The CDR3 has 15 residues. In germline, CDR1 is ENHRY, CDR2 SYGVKD. The V end was cut by 3 bases, the J end by 4 bases, with 15 bases between. As DNA, the CDR3 is TGTGCCATCAGTGATGATTTGAAGGGAGGCACTGAAGCTTTCTTT. Its translation: CAISDDLKGGTEAFF.

Points on this clone: The identical CDR3 is also encoded by other nucleotide sequences in the sample. The chain is built from TRBV9 and TRBJ2-5, with D possibly called TRBD1 or TRBD2 (5 bases each). The length of the CDR3 is 14 residues. V was cut by 1 base and J by 2 bases, with 9 bases left in between. CDR1 and CDR2 from the germline V gene are SGDLS and YYNGEE. In DNA, the CDR3 is TGTGCCAGCAGCGTACGGGGCGCGCAAGAGACCCAGTACTTC. Translated, it gives CASSVRGAQETQYF.

The chain couples TRBV28 to TRBJ2-7, with 9 positions matching TRBD2. This CDR3 contains 17 residues. Per germline, CDR1 MDHEN and CDR2 SYDVKM. J gave up 4 bases and V 3 bases, and 13 bases lay outside the gene matches. CDR3 nucleotides: TGTGCCAGCAGTTTGGTTAGCGGGAGTAATTTAGGGTACGAGCAGTACTTC. This encodes CASSLVSGSNLGYEQYF.

The chain is built from TRBV5-1 and TRBJ2-2; 10 bases line up with TRBD1. The junction had 7 bases not matched to a gene; V was cut back by 1 base and J by 10 bases. Looked up from germline, CDR1 is SGHRS and CDR2 is YFSETQ. CDR3 length equals 15 residues. CDR3 sequence reads: CASSLSGTGEEELFF. The DNA of the CDR3 is TGCGCCAGCAGCTTGTCCGGGACAGGGGAGGAGGAGCTGTTTTTT.

The chain uses TRBV18 and TRBJ1-2; D not certain. Germline CDR1 KGHSH, CDR2 LQKENI. Trimming stripped 4 bases from V and 2 bases from J, with 20 bases between. This CDR3 spans 17 amino acids. The CDR3 sequence is CASSRVVRQTENYGYTF. CDR3 nucleotide sequence: TGTGCCAGCTCACGAGTGGTGCGGCAGACTGAAAACTATGGCTACACCTTC.